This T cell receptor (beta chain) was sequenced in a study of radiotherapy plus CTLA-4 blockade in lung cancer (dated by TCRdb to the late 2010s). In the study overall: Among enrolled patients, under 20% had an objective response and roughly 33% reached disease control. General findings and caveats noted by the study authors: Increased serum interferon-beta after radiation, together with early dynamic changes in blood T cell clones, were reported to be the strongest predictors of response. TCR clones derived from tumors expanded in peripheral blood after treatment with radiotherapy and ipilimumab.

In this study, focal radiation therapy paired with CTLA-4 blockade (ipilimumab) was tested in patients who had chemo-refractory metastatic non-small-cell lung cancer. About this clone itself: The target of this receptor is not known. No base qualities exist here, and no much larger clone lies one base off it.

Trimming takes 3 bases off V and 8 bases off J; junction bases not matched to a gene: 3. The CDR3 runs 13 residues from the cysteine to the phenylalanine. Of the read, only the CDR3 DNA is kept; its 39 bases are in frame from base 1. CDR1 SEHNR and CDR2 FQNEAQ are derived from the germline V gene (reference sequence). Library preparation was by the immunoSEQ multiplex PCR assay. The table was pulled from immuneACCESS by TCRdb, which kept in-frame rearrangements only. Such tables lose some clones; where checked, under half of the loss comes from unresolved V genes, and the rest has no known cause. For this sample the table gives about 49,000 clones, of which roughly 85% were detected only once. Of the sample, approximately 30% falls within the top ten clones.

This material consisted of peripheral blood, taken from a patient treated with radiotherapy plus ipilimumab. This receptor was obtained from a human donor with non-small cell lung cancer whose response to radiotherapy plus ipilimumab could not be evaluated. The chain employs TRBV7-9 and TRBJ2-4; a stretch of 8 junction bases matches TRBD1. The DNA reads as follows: TGTGCCAGCAGCTTGACAGGGGCGGACATTCAGTACTTC. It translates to CASSLTGADIQYF.